This T cell receptor (beta chain) was captured in a study of graft-versus-host responses after intestinal transplantation. Across the study: Transplantation in recipients was multivisceral, liver-intestinal, or isolated intestinal. Every transplant recipient was induced with anti-thymocyte globulin, then maintained on tacrolimus and steroids for two to three years.

Comments on this clone: Antigen unknown.

Study outcomes and limitations: Some GvH clones were seen earlier in gut or blood, suggesting intestinal origin. The study found high graft-versus-host to host-versus-graft clonal ratios in allografts of patients with graft-donor T cell macrochimerism.

The repertoire was sequenced with immunoSEQ multiplex PCR; TCRdb's copy has only in-frame clones and lacks some. The repertoire has roughly 75,000 clones, roughly 91% of them found once; the top ten carry 0.09% to 0.1%. There are 13 residues in the CDR3. Germline-derived CDR1 and CDR2 are KGHSH and LQKENI. V was shortened by 0 bases and J by 8 bases, with 10 bases between the two germline ends. The chain joins TRBV18 to TRBJ1-2; the D is unclear. The sequence came from a human donor who received an intestinal transplant. The specimen was unstimulated CD4+ T cells sorted from spleen or lymph node cells, collected before intestinal transplant. The CDR3 DNA reads TGTGCCAGCTCACCACCGATCCCAAGCGGCTACACCTTC. Translating gives CASSPPIPSGYTF.